A selection of T cell receptor beta chains follows, all from one sample in a study of cytomegalovirus exposure and HLA in healthy donors. The protocol was immunoSEQ multiplex PCR, while the TCRdb copy is restricted to in-frame clones and leaves out a portion. The repertoire has 150,000 to 170,000 clones, roughly four fifths of them found once; the top ten carry over 1.2%. Sequenced: PBMCs. These receptors were collected from a man between 18 and 29 years old in good health and CMV-seronegative. CDR3s include the opening cysteine and the closing phenylalanine or tryptophan. The D gene is left open where the match is weak. Expanded clones get a size class; other rows say once, few or many, or leave the size out.

j_call d_call clone_size v_call cdr3_nt cdr3_aa
TRBJ2-7 TRBD1 - TRBV6-6 TGTGCCAGCAGTTGGCGACAGGGGGCCTACGAGCAGTACTTC CASSWRQGAYEQYF
TRBJ2-1 - few TRBV4-3 TGCGCCAGCAGCCAAGTCGGGTTAGCCTACAATGAGCAGTTCTTC CASSQVGLAYNEQFF
TRBJ2-1 TRBD2 once TRBV7-9 TGTTCCAGCAGCCTTGCTAGCGGGATACCACTCGGCTACAATGAGCAGTTCTTC CSSSLASGIPLGYNEQFF
TRBJ2-7 TRBD2 - TRBV5-1 TGCGCCAGCAGCTTGGAGCTAGCGGAAACGGATCGGCACTTC CASSLELAETDRHF
TRBJ1-4 - - TRBV5-4 TGTGCCAGCAGCCCTAACCGGGACCGGGGGGAAAAACTGTTTTTT CASSPNRDRGEKLFF
TRBJ2-1 - few TRBV19 TGTGCCAGTAGTATAGGAGGGCCCGGCTACAATGAGCAGTTCTTC CASSIGGPGYNEQFF
TRBJ2-7 TRBD2 few TRBV25-1 TGTGCCAGCAGTGAAGAGCCGACTTTAGCGGGGCTCTCCTACGAGCAGTACTTC CASSEEPTLAGLSYEQYF
TRBJ2-2 - - TRBV7-9 TGTGCCAGCAGCCCCAACCGAGACAGTTCCACCGGGGAGCTGTTTTTT CASSPNRDSSTGELFF
TRBJ2-1 TRBD1 once TRBV6-5 TGTGCCAGCAGTTACTCCCAGGGGGCCGGCAATGAGCAGTTCTTC CASSYSQGAGNEQFF
TRBJ2-1 - - TRBV5-1 TGCGCCAGCAGCTTGGCCCCTCTAGCGTCTTCCTACAATGAGCAGTTCTTC CASSLAPLASSYNEQFF
TRBJ1-2 - - TRBV5-1 TGCGCCAGCAGCTTGGCCCCGGGGACTAACTATGGCTACACCTTC CASSLAPGTNYGYTF
TRBJ2-1 TRBD2 once TRBV5-4 TGTGCCAGCAGCTTGGGGGTAGCGGGACTAAACAATGAGCAGTTCTTC CASSLGVAGLNNEQFF
TRBJ1-5 - - TRBV27 TGTGCCAGCAGTGGGGGCGGGGGGCTTAGCAATCAGCCCCAGCATTTT CASSGGGGLSNQPQHF
TRBJ2-7 TRBD2 few TRBV6-5 TGTGCCAGCACCAGGGGCGGGAGGCCCCACGAGCAGTACTTC CASTRGGRPHEQYF
TRBJ1-2 - few TRBV15 TGTGCCACCAGCAGAGATCGGGCAGGGGAAAACTATGGCTACACCTTC CATSRDRAGENYGYTF
TRBJ2-7 - - TRBV27 TGTGCCAGCAGTTCCAGGGTGTCCTACGAGCAGTACTTC CASSSRVSYEQYF
TRBJ2-1 TRBD2 few TRBV7-2 TGTGCCAGCAGCTTGAACCCCGGGACTAGGGGCGAGCAGTTCTTC CASSLNPGTRGEQFF